Sequencing of this T cell receptor (beta chain) was carried out in a study of CD8 T cells in ankylosing spondylitis. This clonotype was counted only a few times. The target antigen is unknown. The length of the CDR3 is 15 residues. Germline lookup yields CDR1 SGHRS and CDR2 YFSETQ. V lost 0 bases and J lost 0, with 8 bases in between. TCRdb fed the 5' RACE reads into MiXCR, producing one record per CDR3 protein. Of about 27,000 distinct CDR3 sequences listed, roughly 7.9% are singletons. Study-wide results and caveats: Significant enrichment of disease-linked clones was reportedly seen in matched ankylosing spondylitis synovial fluid.

Sequenced sample: blood. The chain joins TRBV5-1 to TRBJ2-3, with D hard to call. The sequence came from a male donor with ankylosing spondylitis or in good health (not recorded which). The CDR3 DNA follows: TGCGCCAGCAGCTTGGGAACAGTTAGCACAGATACGCAGTATTTT. It yields the protein CASSLGTVSTDTQYF.